The T cell receptor beta chain under discussion was sequenced for a study of OX40 agonist ivuxolimab in advanced cancers. Study findings and constraints: At 0.1 to 3.0 mg/kg, CD4+ and CD8+ blood T cells expanded clonally by week 6.

Details on this clone: The antigen is undetermined.

Sequenced by immunoSEQ multiplex PCR; TCRdb stores in-frame clones only, minus some. The data show roughly 38,000 clones, with about 80% seen just once and approximately 1.8% held by the top ten. The CDR3 is made up of 14 amino acids. With 4 bases removed from V and 1 base from J, the gap between germline ends came to 10 bases. Per the germline V gene, CDR1 is MGHRA and CDR2 is YSYEKL. The sequenced sample was CD4+ or CD8+ T cells sorted from blood, obtained in a trial of the OX40 agonist ivuxolimab. This TCR was recovered from an adult with an advanced solid tumor such as melanoma, head and neck, liver or kidney cancer. The V call is TRBV4-1, the J call TRBJ1-1; no reliable D call. CDR3 amino acids: CASSPGPQNTEAFF. For the CDR3, the DNA is TGCGCCAGCAGCCCCGGGCCCCAGAACACTGAAGCTTTCTTT.